A single sample is the source of the 11 T cell receptor beta chains below, sequenced in a study of blood T cell repertoires in COVID-19. Sequenced by immunoSEQ multiplex PCR; TCRdb stores in-frame clones only, minus some. Of tens of thousands of clones detected, about 80% appear once; the ten largest clones hold 25% to 30%. The sample consisted of peripheral blood. The source of these receptors is a human donor in a cohort sampled during active COVID-19.

The rearrangement uses TRBV5-1 and TRBJ1-1; 7 positions match TRBD1. This CDR3 comprises 14 residues. Germline V CDR1 and CDR2: SGHRS, YFSETQ. The ends lost 2 bases at V and 6 bases at J; junction bases unmatched: 7. CDR3 residues: CASSLGQVRAEAFF. The CDR3 DNA sequence: TGCGCCAGCAGCTTAGGACAGGTCCGAGCTGAAGCTTTCTTT.

CDR3 sequence (DNA): TGTGCCAGCAGCCCAGGTGGGAGGGCCCAAGGTAGAGATACGCAGTATTTT. As protein: CASSPGGRAQGRDTQYF. V gene TRBV14 combines with J gene TRBJ2-3; TRBD2 agrees at 7 bases. This CDR3 region has 17 residues. Trimming took 4 bases from V and 5 from J; bases not matched to a gene: 15. Germline assignment: CDR1 SGHDN and CDR2 FVKESK.

The chain links TRBV11-1 to TRBJ2-7; 9 bases are a match to TRBD1. The CDR3 is 14 amino acids. Germline lookup yields CDR1 SGHAT and CDR2 FQDESV (reference sequence). V was pared by 4 bases and J by 5 bases, with 6 bases of the junction left unmatched. CDR3: CASSYRDREHEQYF. The CDR3 coding sequence is TGTGCCAGCAGCTATCGGGACAGGGAACACGAGCAGTACTTC.

V usage is TRBV6-5 and J usage is TRBJ2-7, with D perhaps matching TRBD2 (7 bases). The CDR3 consists of 14 residues. CDR1 and CDR2 from the germline V gene are MNHEY and SVGAGI. Trimming removed 2 bases at V and 4 bases at J, with 12 bases between. The CDR3 here is CASSYGGGPYEQYF. The CDR3 DNA sequence: TGTGCCAGCAGTTACGGGGGGGGGCCTTACGAGCAGTACTTC.

The chain uses TRBV13 and TRBJ2-7; 7 nucleotides agree with TRBD2. CDR1 and CDR2 (germline): PRHDT, FYEKMQ (reference sequence). Trimming removed 6 bases from V and 7 bases from J; junction bases left unmatched: 21. This CDR3 is built from 17 residues. The CDR3 DNA follows: TGTGCCAGCAGTTCCACCTTGGGGCTGGGCGGGGGAGGTGAGCAGTACTTC. This codes for CASSSTLGLGGGGEQYF.

This clone has a single count. This chain joins TRBV5-4 and TRBJ1-6; 8 nucleotides agree with TRBD1. J was trimmed by 8 bases and V by 2 bases; bases with no gene match: 3. Germline-derived CDR1 and CDR2 are SGHNT and YYREEE (reference sequence). This CDR3 has 14 residues. The CDR3 here is CASSFGTGDSPLHF. In DNA form, the CDR3 reads TGTGCCAGCAGCTTTGGGACAGGCGATTCACCCCTCCACTTT.

The chain is built from TRBV4-3 and TRBJ1-2, with D possibly matching TRBD1 (5 bases). CDR1 is LGHNA and CDR2 is YSLEER in the germline V gene. The CDR3 loop spans 16 amino acids. Trimming left V 0 bases short and J 3 bases short, with 14 bases between. This CDR3 reads CASSQEDAQAYYGYTF. CDR3 DNA sequence: TGCGCCAGCAGCCAAGAAGATGCACAGGCGTACTATGGCTACACCTTC.

The DNA of the CDR3 is TGTGCCAGCAGCGTAGAAGAAGGGGCCGCCACCGGGGAGCTGTTTTTT. Protein: CASSVEEGAATGELFF. This chain links TRBV9 with TRBJ2-2, with D possibly matching TRBD1 (5 bases). The V gene's germline CDR1 is SGDLS and CDR2 YYNGEE. The germline V and J ends were trimmed by 0 bases and 4 bases, with 13 bases remaining between them. The CDR3 has 16 amino acids.

This chain joins TRBV7-9 and TRBJ2-1; possibly TRBD1 for D (6 bases). Deletions cut 5 bases from V and 4 bases from J, with 24 bases between. CDR1 is SEHNR and CDR2 is FQNEAQ in the germline V gene (reference sequence). CDR3 length: 18 amino acids. CDR3 sequence (DNA): TGTGCCAGCAGCCTACTCCCCGGAAAGGCAGGGGATTACAATGAGCAGTTCTTC. Its protein product is CASSLLPGKAGDYNEQFF.

The chain couples TRBV19 to TRBJ2-3, with 8 nucleotides matching TRBD2. The CDR3 loop spans 14 amino acids. The V gene's germline CDR1 is LNHDA and CDR2 SQIVND (reference sequence). Unmatched junction bases numbered 9, after V lost 7 bases and J lost 6 bases. The CDR3 is CASTGAGVLDTQYF. Here the CDR3 DNA reads TGTGCCAGTACTGGAGCGGGGGTGCTGGATACGCAGTATTTT. The variable domain in full, completed from reference TRBV19 and TRBJ2-3, reads DGGITQSPKYLFRKEGQNVTLSCEQNLNHDAMYWYRQDPGQGLRLIYYSQIVNDFQKGDIAEGYSVSREKKESFPLTVTSAQKNPTAFYLCASTGAGVLDTQYFGPGTRLTVL.

V usage is TRBV28 and J usage is TRBJ1-6; 7 nucleotides agree with TRBD1. This CDR3 has 16 amino acids. V shed 4 bases and J 6 bases; nucleotides not matched to a gene: 9. Germline CDR1 and CDR2: MDHEN and SYDVKM. In nucleotides, the CDR3 is TGTGCCAGCAGTTCAATAGACAGGGATCTTAATTCACCCCTCCACTTT. Protein product: CASSSIDRDLNSPLHF. The variable domain in full, completed from reference TRBV28 and TRBJ1-6, reads DVKVTQSSRYLVKRTGEKVFLECVQDMDHENMFWYRQDPGLGLRLIYFSYDVKMKEKGDIPEGYSVSREKKERFSLILESASTNQTSMYLCASSSIDRDLNSPLHFGNGTRLTVT.